This T cell receptor beta chain was identified in a study of cytomegalovirus exposure and HLA in healthy donors. The table came from immunoSEQ multiplex PCR; TCRdb's copy has only in-frame clones and leaves some out. The table includes some 200,000 clones, 80% to 85% detected once. Germline V lookup: CDR1 SGDLS, CDR2 YYNGEE. The V gene lost 0 bases and the J gene lost 9 bases, with 19 bases spanning the gap. The CDR3 is made up of 16 amino acids. The clonotype comes from a woman aged 18-35 years in good health and CMV-seropositive. The sequenced material came from PBMCs. The rearrangement links TRBV9 to TRBJ2-1; D gene unclear. CDR3 protein: CASSVGVASVLFEQFF. In nucleotides, the CDR3 is TGTGCCAGCAGCGTAGGGGTAGCAAGTGTACTCTTTGAGCAGTTCTTC.